One and the same sample provided the 12 T cell receptor beta chains below, sequenced in a study of CD8+ T cells in alopecia areata. The treatment is: oral pan-JAK inhibitor, 5-10 mg twice daily. Following extraction, RNA underwent reverse transcription to cDNA, which served as the sequencing template. Generated by immunoSEQ multiplex PCR, the TCRdb table keeps only in-frame clones and is missing some. The table has about 180,000 clones, roughly 50% seen once. This sample comprised CD4+ T cells sorted from blood, obtained at approximately week 56, from a patient treated with tofacitinib. These receptors originate from a human donor with alopecia areata.

This clone was seen just once. This chain links TRBV7-3 with TRBJ1-1; D uncertain. The length of the CDR3 is 14 residues. With 1 base removed from V and 1 base from J, the gap between germline ends came to 7 bases. Per the germline V gene, CDR1 is SGHTA and CDR2 is FQGTGA. CDR3 in amino acids: CASSLMAENTEAFF. The CDR3 DNA follows: TGTGCCAGCAGCTTAATGGCAGAGAACACTGAAGCTTTCTTT. The variable domain in full, completed from reference TRBV7-3 and TRBJ1-1, reads GAGVSQTPSNKVTEKGKYVELRCDPISGHTALYWYRQSLGQGPEFLIYFQGTGAADDSGLPNDRFFAVRPEGSVSTLKIQRTERGDSAVYLCASSLMAENTEAFFGQGTRLTVV.

The rearrangement links TRBV30 to TRBJ2-7; TRBD2 matches 7 bases. V lost 2 bases, J lost 4 bases, and 5 bases stayed unmatched. The CDR3 totals 13 residues. The germline V gene encodes CDR1 GTSNPN and CDR2 SVGIG (reference sequence). The CDR3 DNA reads TGTGCCTGGAGTCCACGGCGGGGGTACGAGCAGTACTTC. Encoded protein: CAWSPRRGYEQYF.

This clone was counted once. The genes are TRBV7-6 and TRBJ2-3; D possibly corresponds to TRBD2 (5 bases). Per germline, CDR1 SGHVS and CDR2 FNYEAQ. Trimming took 5 bases from V and 1 from J, leaving 13 bases between them. The CDR3 has 15 residues. In DNA form, the CDR3 reads TGTGCCAGCAGCCCGGACTTATCGGGCACAGATACGCAGTATTTT. Translating gives CASSPDLSGTDTQYF.

In its sample, this clone was seen a few times. The chain links TRBV6-6 to TRBJ1-1; D gene ambiguous. Trimming cost V 4 bases and J 0 bases, with 6 bases left between them. CDR1 and CDR2 (germline): MNHNY, SVGAGI (reference sequence). The CDR3 contains 13 residues. DNA for the CDR3: TGTGCCAGCAGTTCCACACTGAACACTGAAGCTTTCTTT. Its protein product is CASSSTLNTEAFF.

V and J are TRBV29-1 and TRBJ2-5; D call uncertain. The V and J ends lost 3 bases and 4 bases respectively, with 12 bases between them. Germline loops: CDR1 SQVTM, CDR2 ANQGSEA. The length of the CDR3 is 13 residues. The CDR3 reads CSVDGRVRETQYF. In DNA form, the CDR3 reads TGCAGCGTTGACGGAAGGGTTCGAGAGACCCAGTACTTC.

This clone appeared a single time. V usage is TRBV6-1 and J usage is TRBJ2-7; TRBD2 might be the D (7 bases). CDR1 is MNHNS, CDR2 SASEGT, per germline. The CDR3 is 14 amino acids. V gave up 4 bases and J gave up 2 bases, with 12 bases separating them. DNA of the CDR3: TGTGCCAGCAGTGGGGCGGGGGACACCTACGAGCAGTACTTC. It yields the protein CASSGAGDTYEQYF.

This clone has just one count. The V call is TRBV5-1, the J call TRBJ2-3, with 8 bases aligning to TRBD1. The CDR3 loop spans 15 amino acids. V lost 0 bases and J lost 6; bases outside the gene matches: 6. Germline CDR1 SGHRS, CDR2 YFSETQ. CDR3 sequence: CASSLGRGREDTQYF. CDR3 nucleotides: TGCGCCAGCAGCTTGGGCAGGGGGCGAGAGGATACGCAGTATTTT.

V gene TRBV9 combines with J gene TRBJ2-2; D might be TRBD2 (5 bases). CDR3 length equals 17 residues. V lost 1 base to trimming and J lost 5 bases, with 18 bases between them. Germline V gives CDR1 SGDLS, CDR2 YYNGEE. The DNA for the CDR3 is TGTGCCAGCAGCGTATCCCCCGAGAGGGCGATGACCGGGGAGCTGTTTTTT. Protein product: CASSVSPERAMTGELFF.

This clone was seen only a few times. This chain connects TRBV19 to TRBJ1-2; TRBD1 is a possible D gene (5 bases). Germline values: CDR1 LNHDA, CDR2 SQIVND (reference sequence). The CDR3 runs 15 residues. The V gene lost 3 bases and the J gene lost 0 bases, with 11 bases spanning the gap. CDR3 coding DNA: TGTGCCAGTAGTATTCTGACAGCTTCTAACTATGGCTACACCTTC. Protein product: CASSILTASNYGYTF.

The chain employs TRBV29-1 and TRBJ2-3; possibly TRBD1 for D (6 bases). CDR1 and CDR2 (germline): SQVTM, ANQGSEA. The germline V and J ends were trimmed by 4 bases and 1 base, with 12 bases remaining between them. The CDR3 covers 14 residues. CDR3: CSVVGAGGTDTQYF. The CDR3 DNA is TGCAGCGTTGTGGGGGCGGGCGGCACAGATACGCAGTATTTT.

V gene TRBV15 combines with J gene TRBJ2-5; the match to TRBD1 covers 7 bases. The germline V gene encodes CDR1 LNHNV and CDR2 YYDKDF (reference sequence). Trimming took 0 bases from V and 5 from J; bases not matched to a gene: 6. CDR3 size: 15 residues. This CDR3 reads CATSRDLDRAETQYF. CDR3 coding DNA: TGTGCCACCAGCAGAGACTTAGACAGGGCCGAGACCCAGTACTTC.

This clone has just a few counts. The same CDR3 can be traced to other DNA sequences in this sample. The rearrangement joins TRBV2 to TRBJ1-1; TRBD1 aligns across 9 bases. Germline loops: CDR1 SNHLY, CDR2 FYNNEI. V dropped 6 bases and J dropped 5; count of bases not matched to a gene: 4. CDR3 length: 13 residues. The CDR3 DNA is TGTGCCAGCAGGGTGGACAGGGGAACTGAAGCTTTCTTT. Protein sequence: CASRVDRGTEAFF.